This TCR beta chain was sequenced for a study of cytomegalovirus exposure and HLA in healthy donors. Broader study findings: Analyzed later, association rates of TCRs varied across HLA loci, with DRB1 most and HLA-C fewest. A later analysis showed HLA-associated TCR beta chains outstripping equally common others in clonal expansion.

Germline loops: CDR1 MNHEY, CDR2 SVGAGI. CDR3 length: 15 amino acids. Trimming removed 5 bases from V and 5 bases from J; junction bases left unmatched: 8. Healthy bone marrow donors made up the cohort. A word on this clone: The antigen is not known.

Primers: 60 Vbeta forward and 13 Jbeta reverse. Data came from immunoSEQ multiplex PCR; TCRdb stores just in-frame clones and leaves some out. The sample yields more than 80,000 clones, around 64% seen once. Sample: PBMCs. The V and J genes are TRBV6-5 and TRBJ2-2; 7 nucleotides match TRBD1. This TCR was recovered from a man between 60 and 75 years old in good health and CMV-seronegative. This CDR3 reads CASSGRTGVTGELFF. CDR3 bases: TGTGCCAGCAGTGGCCGGACAGGTGTGACCGGGGAGCTGTTTTTT.